This entry lists 18 T cell receptor beta chains sequenced from one sample in a study of T-cell reconstitution after alpha-beta-depleted transplantation in children. Construction of the TCRbeta library involved unique molecular identifiers. TCRdb itself ran the PCR reads through MiXCR, one entry per CDR3 protein. The table has around 680,000 distinct CDR3 sequences, 16% seen once. The sequences come from PBMCs from the stem cell graft donor, collected from the stem cell graft. These receptors all stem from a human donor who donated a stem cell graft to a child with acute myeloid leukemia.

This clonotype occurred many times. This sequence joins TRBV20-1 and TRBJ2-1; D not certain. The CDR3 totals 14 residues. CDR1 DFQATT and CDR2 SNEGSKA come from the germline V gene (reference sequence). V shed 3 bases and J shed 7 bases, with 16 bases lying between them. The CDR3: CSASDFFALNEQFF. The DNA for the CDR3 is TGCAGTGCTAGCGACTTTTTCGCGTTGAATGAGCAGTTCTTC.

The rearrangement uses TRBV5-6 and TRBJ2-1; perhaps D is TRBD1 or TRBD2 (6 bases each). The CDR3 is 16 residues long. Per the germline V gene, CDR1 is SGHDT and CDR2 is YYEEEE. The V end was cut by 5 bases, the J end by 0 bases, with 15 bases between. As DNA, the CDR3 is TGTGCCAGCAGTAATTTCCCGGGGGCCTCCTACAATGAGCAGTTCTTC. Its protein is CASSNFPGASYNEQFF.

The genes are TRBV12-3 or TRBV12-4 and TRBJ1-4, with no clear D. Trimming pared 1 base from V and 8 bases from J, leaving 8 bases between. The CDR3 has 13 residues. Written as DNA, the CDR3 is TGTGCCAGCAGTTTAGTGGGTAGAGAAAAACTGTTTTTT. This gives the protein CASSLVGREKLFF.

This clonotype appeared a few times. This chain joins TRBV10-3 and TRBJ2-7; 9 bases are a match to TRBD2. The CDR3 has 18 amino acids. Germline CDR1 is ENHRY and CDR2 is SYGVKD. Trimming cost V 5 bases and J 5 bases; bases outside gene matches: 19. CDR3 protein: CAISQVPLGASGAHEQYV. DNA of the CDR3: TGTGCCATCAGTCAAGTCCCTCTGGGAGCTAGCGGGGCCCACGAGCAGTACGTC.

The table lists this clonotype with a few counts. This chain links TRBV20-1 with TRBJ2-5, with 11 bases that match TRBD1. Per germline, CDR1 DFQATT and CDR2 SNEGSKA (reference sequence). The V gene end was trimmed by 6 bases and the J gene end by 1 base; junction bases not matched to a gene: 7. This CDR3 has 15 residues. The CDR3 loop is CSARTGGRGQETQYF. In nucleotides, the CDR3 is TGCAGTGCGAGGACAGGGGGCCGAGGCCAAGAGACCCAGTACTTC.

This chain uses TRBV30 with TRBJ2-1; 9 positions agree with TRBD2. Germline values: CDR1 GTSNPN, CDR2 SVGIG (reference sequence). The CDR3 is made up of 16 amino acids. The V and J ends lost 0 bases and 6 bases, in that order; junction bases with no gene match: 9. This CDR3 is CAWSVRGGGAINEQFF. The CDR3 DNA is TGTGCCTGGAGTGTACGCGGGGGGGGCGCGATCAATGAGCAGTTCTTC.

This clonotype came up many times. V usage is TRBV20-1 and J usage is TRBJ1-4; 9 bases map to TRBD1. Germline V gene data show CDR1 as DFQATT and CDR2 as SNEGSKA (reference sequence). CDR3 length: 14 residues. V gave up 4 bases and J gave up 4 bases; unmatched junction bases: 4. The chain's CDR3 is CSATGQGSNEKLFF. The CDR3 nucleotides are TGCAGTGCTACCGGACAGGGGAGTAATGAAAAACTGTTTTTT.

This clonotype occurred a few times. The chain recombines TRBV25-1 with TRBJ2-7, with TRBD2 matching over 7 bases. V lost 8 bases and J lost 6; bases outside the gene matches: 10. The V gene's germline CDR1 is MGHDK and CDR2 SYGVNS. The CDR3 totals 13 residues. The CDR3 spells CASAGESRLEQYF. CDR3 nucleotides: TGTGCCAGCGCGGGAGAGTCACGACTCGAGCAGTACTTC.

There are a few counts of this clonotype. The V and J genes are TRBV7-2 and TRBJ2-1; D might be TRBD2 (5 bases). The CDR3 length is 15 residues. The V end was cut by 4 bases, the J end by 4 bases, with 14 bases between. CDR1 is SGHTA, CDR2 FQGNSA, per germline. CDR3 residues: CASSSTLADYNEQFF. The DNA of the CDR3 is TGTGCCAGCAGCTCCACCCTAGCAGATTACAATGAGCAGTTCTTC.

The chain couples TRBV20-1 to TRBJ2-1; TRBD2 matches 7 bases. Germline-derived CDR1 and CDR2 are DFQATT and SNEGSKA (reference sequence). The CDR3 has 14 residues. After removal of 5 bases from V and 7 bases from J, the junction contained 11 bases not matched to a gene. Here the CDR3 reads CSAGTGTINNEQFF. DNA for the CDR3: TGCAGTGCTGGAACCGGGACTATCAATAATGAGCAGTTCTTC.

The table lists this clonotype with a few counts. The chain links TRBV7-9 to TRBJ2-7; D remains unclear. Germline V gene sequence: CDR1 SEHNR, CDR2 FQNEAQ (reference sequence). This CDR3 contains 15 residues. Trimming removed 5 bases at V and 0 bases at J, with 14 bases between. The DNA of the CDR3 is TGTGCCAGCAGCACCCTGGACGCGTTCTCCTACGAGCAGTACTTC. Translated, it gives CASSTLDAFSYEQYF.

This clonotype has only a few counts. This chain joins TRBV5-1 and TRBJ2-5, with unresolved D. Germline CDR1 and CDR2: SGHRS and YFSETQ. This CDR3 has 14 residues. V shed 4 bases and J shed 0 bases, with 10 bases lying between them. Here the CDR3 DNA reads TGCGCCAGCAGCCTGACGCTGTACCAAGAGACCCAGTACTTC. Amino acids: CASSLTLYQETQYF.

This clonotype was seen more than once but under ten times. The J gene is TRBJ1-3, the V gene TRBV6-5; no clear D gene. Germline assignment: CDR1 MNHEY and CDR2 SVGAGI. This CDR3 contains 17 residues. The V end was cut by 0 bases, the J end by 0 bases, with 12 bases between. DNA of the CDR3: TGTGCCAGCAGTTACTCGAAGGGTTCGAGCTCTGGAAACACCATATATTTT. It specifies CASSYSKGSSSGNTIYF.

In its sample, this clonotype was seen a few times. V gene TRBV12-3 or TRBV12-4 combines with J gene TRBJ2-3; 12 bases are shared with TRBD2. After removal of 3 bases from V and 3 bases from J, the junction contained 4 bases not matched to a gene. The length of the CDR3 is 16 residues. The CDR3 DNA is TGTGCCAGCAGTTTCCCGACTAGCGGGGGAACAGATACGCAGTATTTT. Amino acid sequence: CASSFPTSGGTDTQYF.

The chain recombines TRBV12-3 or TRBV12-4 with TRBJ2-5; TRBD2 might be the D (6 bases). The CDR3 extends over 13 amino acids. Trimming cost V 6 bases and J 2 bases, with 10 bases left between them. The CDR3 region has the DNA TGTGCCAGCAGGGCTAGCGCACAAGAGACCCAGTACTTC. Encoded protein: CASRASAQETQYF.

This clonotype was observed a few times. The chain employs TRBV2 and TRBJ2-7; TRBD1 matches at 9 bases. There are 15 residues in the CDR3. In germline, CDR1 is SNHLY, CDR2 FYNNEI. Unmatched junction bases numbered 4, after V lost 2 bases and J lost 2 bases. The CDR3 sequence is CASSESRDRAYEQYF. The CDR3 DNA follows: TGTGCCAGCAGTGAATCCCGGGACAGGGCCTACGAGCAGTACTTC.

In its sample, this clonotype was seen once. The rearrangement uses TRBV9 and TRBJ2-1, with a possible D match to TRBD2 (6 bases). Looked up from germline, CDR1 is SGDLS and CDR2 is YYNGEE. V was clipped by 0 bases and J by 10 bases, with 17 bases between them. The CDR3 is made up of 15 amino acids. The CDR3 DNA is TGTGCCAGCAGCGTAGCAGAGTGGGCCGGAGGGGAGCAGTTCTTC. This codes for CASSVAEWAGGEQFF.

This sequence joins TRBV7-2 and TRBJ2-7, with D tentatively TRBD2 (6 bases). V lost 5 bases, J lost 0 bases, and 14 bases lay in between. Per the germline V gene, CDR1 is SGHTA and CDR2 is FQGNSA. This CDR3 is 15 amino acids long. The CDR3 sequence: CASSRGDGGSYEQYV. The CDR3 DNA is TGTGCCAGCAGCCGAGGGGACGGGGGCTCCTACGAGCAGTACGTC.